This entry lists 28 T cell receptor beta chains sequenced from one sample in a study of spatial heterogeneity in lung cancer. Via MiXCR, TCRdb re-called the 5' RACE reads, giving one row per CDR3 protein. This repertoire shows several thousand distinct CDR3 sequences, about 23% found once; its top ten account for 25%. Time point in this sample: sample taken at primary tumor resection. Unsorted tumor, nontumor lung tissue or cryopreserved PBMC supplied the whole RNA. Sequenced here: PBMCs, sampled at surgery. The receptor set was obtained from a female donor with early-stage non-small cell lung cancer.

In its sample, this clonotype ranks as medium-sized. The library was prepared for alpha chains; this beta chain is a stray read, so its frequency means little. The chain links TRBV5-1 to TRBJ2-5, with 7 bases matching TRBD1. Germline CDR1 and CDR2: SGHRS and YFSETQ. There are 14 residues in the CDR3. Trimming at V came to 4 bases and at J to 3 bases, leaving 6 bases not matched to a gene. CDR3 sequence (DNA): TGCGCCAGCAGCGAGCCGACAGGGAAAGAGACCCAGTACTTC. It translates to CASSEPTGKETQYF.

About this clonotype: This beta chain is an unintended read in a library built for alpha chains; its size means little. V and J are TRBV29-1 and TRBJ2-5; 7 bases are shared with TRBD1. V lost 6 bases to trimming and J lost 1 base; unmatched junction nucleotides: 8. The CDR3 is 14 amino acids. Germline lookup yields CDR1 SQVTM and CDR2 ANQGSEA. CDR3 in amino acids: CSVGKGQSQETQYF. In nucleotides, the CDR3 is TGCAGCGTGGGAAAGGGACAGAGCCAAGAGACCCAGTACTTC. Based on the CDR3 plus reference TRBV29-1 and TRBJ2-5, the full variable domain is SAVISQKPSRDICQRGTSLTIQCQVDSQVTMMFWYRQQPGQSLTLIATANQGSEATYESGFVIDKFPISRPNLTFSTLTVSNMSPEDSSIYLCSVGKGQSQETQYFGPGTRLLVL.

Concerning this clonotype itself: This beta chain is off target for a library built for alpha chains, so its abundance means little. This sequence joins TRBV5-1 and TRBJ2-1; TRBD2 aligns across 8 bases. With 6 bases clipped from V and 3 bases from J, the junction kept 11 bases outside the gene matches. This CDR3 has 16 residues. In germline, CDR1 is SGHRS, CDR2 YFSETQ. CDR3 loop: CASTPVAGILYNEQFF. In DNA, the CDR3 is TGCGCCAGCACCCCCGTAGCGGGAATCCTCTACAATGAGCAGTTCTTC. The whole variable domain, remainder taken from reference TRBV5-1 and TRBJ2-1, is KAGVTQTPRYLIKTRGQQVTLSCSPISGHRSVSWYQQTPGQGLQFLFEYFSETQRNKGNFPGRFSGRQFSNSRSEMNVSTLELGDSALYLCASTPVAGILYNEQFFGPGTRLTVL.

By share, this clonotype counts as medium-sized (0.01 to 0.1%). This beta chain is a stray sequence in a library constructed for alpha chains; its clone size is not meaningful. V is TRBV6-6 and J is TRBJ2-7, with D perhaps given as TRBD1 or TRBD2 (6 bases each). Germline V lookup: CDR1 MNHNY, CDR2 SVGAGI (reference sequence). This CDR3 region has 16 residues. V lost 4 bases to trimming and J lost 3 bases, with 19 bases between them. The CDR3 DNA follows: TGTGCCAGCAGTTCCCCCGCGGGACACCACCGCTACGAGCAGTACTTC. Its protein product is CASSSPAGHHRYEQYF.

In its sample, this clonotype was seen a few times. This beta chain lies outside the target of a library built for alpha chains; its clone size means little. The J gene is TRBJ2-6, the V gene TRBV5-5; unclear D gene. V was pared by 2 bases and J by 1 base, with 4 bases between. The CDR3 is 14 residues long. CDR1 is SGHKS, CDR2 YYEKEE, per germline (reference sequence). Here the CDR3 reads CASSFYSGANVLTF. The DNA of the CDR3 is TGTGCCAGCAGCTTTTATTCTGGGGCCAACGTCCTGACTTTC.

This clonotype qualifies as medium-sized (0.01 to 0.1%). This beta chain lies outside the target of a library built for alpha chains; its clone size means little. V usage is TRBV24-1 and J usage is TRBJ2-1; D is possibly TRBD1 (7 bases). This CDR3 region has 15 residues. The ends were cut back, 2 bases at V and 6 bases at J, with 13 bases in the middle. Looked up from germline, CDR1 is KGHDR and CDR2 is SFDVKD. CDR3 DNA: TGTGCCACCAGTGATTCCAGGGGGGCTATCAATGAGCAGTTCTTC. It is translated as CATSDSRGAINEQFF.

A remark on this clonotype: The library was prepared for alpha chains; this beta chain is a stray read, so its frequency means little. The chain has TRBV12-3 or TRBV12-4 and TRBJ2-5; 9 bases match TRBD1. CDR3 length equals 15 residues. V dropped 4 bases and J dropped 5; count of bases not matched to a gene: 8. The CDR3 DNA is TGTGCCAGCAGTTCCGGGACAGGGTTTTCGGAGACCCAGTACTTC. This gives the protein CASSSGTGFSETQYF.

With respect to this clonotype: Since the library was made to target alpha chains, this beta chain is a stray read and its abundance is not meaningful. This chain links TRBV19 with TRBJ2-1, with 10 positions matching TRBD2. Trimming removed 7 bases from V and 6 bases from J; junction bases left unmatched: 9. This CDR3 has 15 residues. Germline lookup yields CDR1 LNHDA and CDR2 SQIVND (reference sequence). CDR3 in amino acids: CASISGRTRGNEQFF. The CDR3 nucleotides are TGTGCCAGTATTAGCGGGAGGACAAGGGGCAATGAGCAGTTCTTC. Based on the CDR3 plus reference TRBV19 and TRBJ2-1, the full variable domain is DGGITQSPKYLFRKEGQNVTLSCEQNLNHDAMYWYRQDPGQGLRLIYYSQIVNDFQKGDIAEGYSVSREKKESFPLTVTSAQKNPTAFYLCASISGRTRGNEQFFGPGTRLTVL.

Notes on this clonotype: The junction departs from germline at one end; a sequencing error may be responsible. This beta chain is off target for a library built for alpha chains, so its abundance means little. The rearrangement uses TRBV28 and TRBJ1-2; 7 bases align to TRBD1. CDR3 length: 13 residues. Germline CDR1 is MDHEN and CDR2 is SYDVKM. For the CDR3, the DNA is TGTGCCAGCGGTTTTGCCGACAGGGATGGCTACACCTTC. Translated, it gives CASGFADRDGYTF.

This clonotype was seen a few times. This beta chain represents an off-target read in a library built for alpha chains; its size is of limited meaning. V and J are TRBV3-1 and TRBJ2-4; either TRBD1 or TRBD2 may fit D (5 bases each). Germline V gene sequence: CDR1 LGHDT, CDR2 YNNKEL (reference sequence). With 3 bases removed from V and 0 bases from J, the gap between germline ends came to 9 bases. The CDR3 extends over 15 amino acids. Written as DNA, the CDR3 is TGTGCCAGCAGCCAGAGGGGTTTAGCCAAAAACATTCAGTACTTC. The encoded protein is CASSQRGLAKNIQYF.

Comments on this clonotype: This beta chain is a stray read from a library made for alpha chains; its abundance is not meaningful. This chain joins TRBV25-1 and TRBJ2-7; 7 bases line up with TRBD1. This CDR3 spans 14 amino acids. CDR1 MGHDK and CDR2 SYGVNS come from the germline V gene. The V segment lost 6 bases and the J segment 2 bases; nucleotides outside the gene matches: 7. CDR3 sequence (DNA): TGTGCCAGCAGCCCCCGGGACAGTACCTACGAGCAGTACTTC. This codes for CASSPRDSTYEQYF.

This clonotype is deemed medium-sized. Because the library targeted alpha chains, this beta chain is an off-target read whose size means little. This chain links TRBV6-5 with TRBJ2-7; D not certain. The CDR3 has 12 residues. The germline CDR1 and CDR2 sequences are MNHEY and SVGAGI. Trimming took off 4 bases at V and 4 bases at J, with 8 bases between the two ends. The CDR3 loop is CASSSHLYEQYF. DNA for the CDR3: TGTGCCAGCAGTTCCCACCTTTACGAGCAGTACTTC.

This clonotype ranks as medium-sized. This beta chain slipped into a library made for alpha chains as a stray read, so its size is not meaningful. V gene TRBV13 combines with J gene TRBJ2-7; D unclear. V lost 1 base and J lost 6, with 10 bases in between. The CDR3 length is 13 residues. The V gene's germline CDR1 is PRHDT and CDR2 FYEKMQ (reference sequence). The CDR3 loop is CASSLVAGFEQYF. DNA of the CDR3: TGTGCCAGCAGCTTAGTTGCTGGATTCGAGCAGTACTTC.

On this clonotype: This beta chain is a stray read from a library made for alpha chains; its abundance is not meaningful. The chain carries TRBV29-1 and TRBJ1-2; the D gene is possibly TRBD1 (6 bases). Germline assignment: CDR1 SQVTM and CDR2 ANQGSEA. CDR3 size: 15 residues. Deletions cut 7 bases from V and 7 bases from J, with 25 bases between. CDR3 DNA: TGCAGCGCCCATCCGCTCCGGGCAGGGGATGGTGGCTACACCTTC. Translated, it gives CSAHPLRAGDGGYTF.

This clonotype was observed a few times. The junction differs from germline at one of its ends, possibly a read error. With the library built for alpha chains, this beta chain is off target and its frequency is not meaningful. V gene TRBV20-1 combines with J gene TRBJ2-7; D may be TRBD2 (5 bases). The length of the CDR3 is 13 residues. CDR1 and CDR2 from the germline V gene are DFQATT and SNEGSKA (reference sequence). CDR3 sequence: CSVRGPAAYEQYF. As DNA, the CDR3 is TGCAGTGTTAGAGGGCCGGCCGCCTACGAGCAGTACTTC.

Regarding this clonotype: As an off-target read in a library built for alpha chains, this beta chain has a frequency of little significance. The V and J genes are TRBV11-2 and TRBJ2-7; D possibly uses TRBD1 or TRBD2 (6 bases each). This CDR3 contains 17 residues. Trimming removed 1 base from V and 3 bases from J, with 19 bases in between. Germline V CDR1 and CDR2: SGHAT, FQNNGV. CDR3 DNA: TGTGCCAGCAGCTTAGGGGGGGCGGGAAACCCCCTCTACGAGCAGTACTTC. It encodes CASSLGGAGNPLYEQYF. Drawing the rest from reference TRBV11-2 and TRBJ2-7, the complete variable domain is EAGVAQSPRYKIIEKRQSVAFWCNPISGHATLYWYQQILGQGPKLLIQFQNNGVVDDSQLPKDRFSAERLKGVDSTLKIQPAKLEDSAVYLCASSLGGAGNPLYEQYFGPGTRLTVT.

Notes on this clonotype: The library was prepared for alpha chains; this beta chain is a stray read, so its frequency means little. J is TRBJ2-1 and V is TRBV7-9, with D perhaps TRBD2 (6 bases). V gave up 3 bases and J gave up 9 bases, with 27 bases separating them. The CDR3 has 18 amino acids. Germline V gene sequence: CDR1 SEHNR, CDR2 FQNEAQ (reference sequence). The CDR3 region is CASSLTWGGRDRNREQFF. The DNA for the CDR3 is TGTGCCAGCAGCTTGACCTGGGGAGGCCGGGACCGGAACCGTGAGCAGTTCTTC.

Remarks on this clonotype: Being off target in a library aimed at alpha chains, this beta chain has a size of little meaning. V is TRBV20-1 and J is TRBJ2-7, with 8 bases that match TRBD2. The CDR3 runs to 13 residues. The germline V gene encodes CDR1 DFQATT and CDR2 SNEGSKA (reference sequence). V was clipped by 6 bases and J by 6 bases; unmatched bases: 10. This CDR3 is CSATGTRNGEQYF. The CDR3 DNA follows: TGCAGTGCGACCGGGACTAGAAACGGCGAGCAGTACTTC.

About this clonotype: In a library made to pick up alpha chains, this beta chain is a stray read with a size that means little. This chain joins TRBV29-1 and TRBJ2-5; D is uncertain. V lost 5 bases and J lost 2, with 6 bases in between. CDR1 and CDR2 (germline): SQVTM, ANQGSEA. The CDR3 sequence is 11 residues long. CDR3 bases: TGCAGCGTTCAACTGCAAGAGACCCAGTACTTC. Translated, it gives CSVQLQETQYF.

Comment on this clonotype: This beta chain is an unintended read in a library built for alpha chains; its size means little. This chain joins TRBV5-6 and TRBJ2-7; 12 bases match TRBD2. The CDR3 is made up of 13 amino acids. Germline assignment: CDR1 SGHDT and CDR2 YYEEEE. Trimming removed 0 bases from V and 11 bases from J; junction bases left unmatched: 3. The CDR3 DNA sequence: TGTGCCAGCAGCTTGGGGACTAGCGGGAACAAGTACTTC. Translated, it gives CASSLGTSGNKYF.

This clonotype is judged medium-sized (0.01 to 0.1%). This beta chain is off target for a library built for alpha chains, so its abundance means little. The chain is built from TRBV12-3 or TRBV12-4 and TRBJ2-1; 8 bases are a match to TRBD2. The CDR3 sequence is 14 residues long. J lost 9 bases, V lost 3 bases, and 7 bases had no gene match. CDR3 loop: CASSLGHREGEQFF. The CDR3 bases are TGTGCCAGCAGTTTGGGGCACCGGGAGGGTGAGCAGTTCTTC.

In its sample, this clonotype ranks as large (0.1 to 1%). The library was built for alpha chains, so this beta chain is an off-target read and its size means little. V usage is TRBV13 and J usage is TRBJ2-3; no definite D call. Trimming shortened V by 3 bases and J by 0 bases, and 1 base separated the two germline ends. Germline CDR1 PRHDT, CDR2 FYEKMQ (reference sequence). The CDR3 runs to 12 residues. CDR3 in DNA: TGTGCCAGCAGCTTTAGCACAGATACGCAGTATTTT. This translates into CASSFSTDTQYF.

This clonotype is medium-sized by share. In a library made to pick up alpha chains, this beta chain is a stray read with a size that means little. CDR3 region: CASSSWGSGPLTDTQYF. The CDR3 DNA is TGTGCCAGCAGCTCTTGGGGTAGCGGGCCACTCACGGATACGCAGTATTTT. The chain has TRBV11-2 and TRBJ2-3; 7 positions agree with TRBD2. The germline V gene encodes CDR1 SGHAT and CDR2 FQNNGV. The CDR3 has 17 residues. V dropped 4 bases and J dropped 6; count of bases not matched to a gene: 16. Based on the CDR3 plus reference TRBV11-2 and TRBJ2-3, the full variable domain is EAGVAQSPRYKIIEKRQSVAFWCNPISGHATLYWYQQILGQGPKLLIQFQNNGVVDDSQLPKDRFSAERLKGVDSTLKIQPAKLEDSAVYLCASSSWGSGPLTDTQYFGPGTRLTVL.

A word on this clonotype: This beta chain appears as a stray read in a library generated for alpha chains; its size is not informative. This chain uses TRBV20-1 with TRBJ2-3, with 7 positions matching TRBD2. Per germline, CDR1 DFQATT and CDR2 SNEGSKA (reference sequence). The CDR3 has 15 residues. With 3 bases clipped from V and 0 bases from J, the junction kept 6 bases outside the gene matches. In nucleotides, the CDR3 is TGCAGTGCTAGGTGGCGGGGGACTAGCACAGATACGCAGTATTTT. Protein sequence: CSARWRGTSTDTQYF.

On this clonotype: Being off target in a library aimed at alpha chains, this beta chain has a size of little meaning. The chain links TRBV6-2 or TRBV6-3 to TRBJ2-1; the match to TRBD2 covers 13 bases. The CDR3 is 17 residues long. Losses at the gene ends were 5 bases for V and 3 bases for J; bases not matched to a gene: 7. Germline CDR1 and CDR2: MNHEY and SVGEGT. The CDR3 region is CASSTYRTSGSYNEQFF. In DNA, the CDR3 is TGTGCCAGCAGTACCTACCGGACTAGCGGGAGCTACAATGAGCAGTTCTTC.

Concerning this clonotype itself: This beta chain is an unintended read in a library built for alpha chains; its size means little. The chain is built from TRBV7-9 and TRBJ2-7; D possibly corresponds to TRBD2 (7 bases). The CDR3 is 13 amino acids. The germline V gene encodes CDR1 SEHNR and CDR2 FQNEAQ (reference sequence). V was cut by 8 bases and J by 5 bases, with 16 bases left in between. The CDR3 DNA sequence: TGTGCCAGCGCTCGCGGGGGCGTTAACGAGCAGTACTTC. Protein product: CASARGGVNEQYF.

By frequency in the sample, this clonotype is medium-sized (0.01 to 0.1%). This beta chain came through as a stray read in a library set up for alpha chains, and its size says little. The chain combines TRBV10-3 with TRBJ2-7; 7 bases map to TRBD1. After removal of 4 bases from V and 2 bases from J, the junction contained 2 bases not matched to a gene. This CDR3 has 13 residues. Germline V lookup: CDR1 ENHRY, CDR2 SYGVKD. CDR3 sequence reads: CAISAGQTYEQYF. The DNA of the CDR3 is TGTGCCATCAGTGCGGGACAGACCTACGAGCAGTACTTC.

This clonotype was counted only a few times. Since the library was made to target alpha chains, this beta chain is a stray read and its abundance is not meaningful. The V gene is TRBV19, the J gene TRBJ2-5, with D possibly matching TRBD2 (6 bases). Germline V CDR1 and CDR2: LNHDA, SQIVND (reference sequence). The length of the CDR3 is 13 residues. Trimming cost V 3 bases and J 6 bases, with 11 bases left between them. CDR3 amino acids: CASSMGGGKTQYF. CDR3 in DNA: TGTGCCAGTAGTATGGGAGGTGGTAAGACCCAGTACTTC.